One sample yielded the 18 T cell receptor beta chains listed below, sequenced in a study of T cells after somatic rescue of genetic block. Here immunoSEQ multiplex PCR was the method, and the copy in TCRdb shows in-frame clones only, minus some. The sample yields tens of thousands of clones, approximately 90% seen once. Source material: peripheral blood mononuclear cells (PBMCs). The source of these receptors is a woman younger than 30.

J is TRBJ2-3 and V is TRBV5-4; D unclear. V dropped 5 bases and J dropped 3 bases, with 19 bases sitting between them. The CDR3 runs to 16 residues. Germline CDR1 is SGHNT and CDR2 is YYREEE (reference sequence). This chain's CDR3 is CASRPIDSKRTDTQYF. The DNA of the CDR3 is TGTGCCAGCAGACCTATAGATAGTAAACGGACAGATACGCAGTATTTT.

This chain links TRBV27 with TRBJ1-5; TRBD1 matches 7 bases. Germline V gene lookup returns CDR1 MNHEY and CDR2 SMNVEV (reference sequence). V shed 6 bases, J shed 0 bases, and the junction held 5 bases outside the gene matches. This CDR3 contains 15 residues. CDR3 in amino acids: CASSLGDSSNQPQHF. DNA of the CDR3: TGTGCCAGCAGCCTAGGGGACAGTAGCAATCAGCCCCAGCATTTT.

The chain uses TRBV13 and TRBJ1-5; D gene unclear. From germline, CDR1 is PRHDT and CDR2 FYEKMQ (reference sequence). The CDR3 contains 14 residues. V lost 2 bases and J 4 bases, leaving 9 bases between the germline ends. The chain's CDR3 is CASSLMAGNQPQHF. In DNA form, the CDR3 reads TGTGCCAGCAGCTTAATGGCCGGGAATCAGCCCCAGCATTTT.

V is TRBV28 and J is TRBJ1-2, with TRBD1 identical over 8 bases. The germline V gene encodes CDR1 MDHEN and CDR2 SYDVKM. The CDR3 covers 17 residues. V gave up 2 bases and J gave up 0 bases; unmatched junction bases: 8. The CDR3 reads CASSLERTGWTNYGYTF. CDR3 coding DNA: TGTGCCAGCAGTTTAGAGCGGACAGGGTGGACTAACTATGGCTACACCTTC.

The chain is built from TRBV6-6 and TRBJ1-1; possibly TRBD1 for D (6 bases). This CDR3 is built from 14 residues. Germline CDR1 MNHNY, CDR2 SVGAGI (reference sequence). Deletions cut 6 bases from V and 4 bases from J, with 15 bases between. The CDR3 reads CASSRRGGPTEAFF. The CDR3 region has the DNA TGTGCCAGCAGCCGACGGGGGGGGCCCACTGAAGCTTTCTTT.

V gene TRBV18 combines with J gene TRBJ1-3, with 8 bases aligning to TRBD1. This CDR3 contains 15 residues. V gave up 6 bases and J gave up 0 bases; unmatched junction bases: 4. Germline CDR1 and CDR2: KGHSH and LQKENI. The CDR3 DNA reads TGTGCCAGCTCCGCTGGACAGGGCTCTGGAAACACCATATATTTT. Translation: CASSAGQGSGNTIYF. Drawing the rest from reference TRBV18 and TRBJ1-3, the complete variable domain is NAGVMQNPRHLVRRRGQEARLRCSPMKGHSHVYWYRQLPEEGLKFMVYLQKENIIDESGMPKERFSAEFPKEGPSILRIQQVVRGDSAAYFCASSAGQGSGNTIYFGEGSWLTVV.

V gene TRBV19 combines with J gene TRBJ2-3; D is possibly TRBD2 (6 bases). Trimming shortened V by 4 bases and J by 2 bases, and 10 bases separated the two germline ends. CDR1 is LNHDA and CDR2 is SQIVND in the germline V gene (reference sequence). This CDR3 has 14 residues. This CDR3 is CASSNWGVTDTQYF. The CDR3 coding sequence is TGTGCCAGTAGTAATTGGGGGGTCACAGATACGCAGTATTTT.

The rearrangement links TRBV5-1 to TRBJ1-3, with D uncertain. The CDR3 runs 16 residues. V lost 0 bases and J 2 bases, leaving 12 bases between the germline ends. Germline loops: CDR1 SGHRS, CDR2 YFSETQ. CDR3 region: CASSLGGSGTGNTIYF. As DNA, the CDR3 is TGCGCCAGCAGCTTGGGTGGGTCGGGAACTGGAAACACCATATATTTT.

This chain connects TRBV28 to TRBJ2-5; tentatively, D is TRBD1 (5 bases). V was pared by 3 bases and J by 3 bases, with 11 bases between. Germline CDR1 and CDR2: MDHEN and SYDVKM. CDR3 length: 14 amino acids. This CDR3 is CASSFAGMKETQYF. The CDR3 region has the DNA TGTGCCAGCAGTTTTGCAGGGATGAAAGAGACCCAGTACTTC.

J is TRBJ1-1 and V is TRBV4-1; D uncertain. The CDR3 has 15 amino acids. CDR1 and CDR2 from the germline V gene are MGHRA and YSYEKL. Trimming shortened V by 4 bases and J by 7 bases, and 19 bases separated the two germline ends. CDR3 residues: CASSPSELGYIEAFF. CDR3 nucleotide sequence: TGCGCCAGCAGCCCTTCTGAATTGGGTTATATTGAAGCTTTCTTT.

The J gene is TRBJ2-3, the V gene TRBV29-1, with TRBD1 matching 8 bases. J was trimmed by 4 bases and V by 7 bases; bases with no gene match: 7. The CDR3 totals 13 residues. The germline gives CDR1 SQVTM, CDR2 ANQGSEA. The CDR3 spells CSARTGSADTQYF. As DNA, the CDR3 is TGCAGCGCTCGGACAGGGAGCGCAGATACGCAGTATTTT.

The chain employs TRBV12-5 and TRBJ2-7; 9 nucleotides align to TRBD1. The CDR3 has 15 amino acids. Trimming at V came to 0 bases and at J to 5 bases, leaving 5 bases not matched to a gene. Germline values: CDR1 LGHNT, CDR2 FRNRAP. The CDR3 region has the DNA TGTGCTAGTGGTTTGGTGCGGGACAGGGTACACGAGCAGTACTTC. Its translation is CASGLVRDRVHEQYF.

V usage is TRBV28 and J usage is TRBJ2-5; D unresolved. The CDR3 has 17 residues. V lost 0 bases and J lost 1, with 15 bases in between. Germline CDR1 reads MDHEN; CDR2 reads SYDVKM. This CDR3 reads CASSLWHVGGAQETQYF. Here the CDR3 DNA reads TGTGCCAGCAGTTTATGGCACGTGGGTGGTGCCCAAGAGACCCAGTACTTC.

The chain has TRBV7-9 and TRBJ2-1; no firm D call. The germline V gene encodes CDR1 SEHNR and CDR2 FQNEAQ (reference sequence). V was shortened by 0 bases and J by 4 bases, with 7 bases between the two germline ends. The CDR3 spans 14 residues. CDR3 protein: CASSLASDYNEQFF. CDR3 nucleotide sequence: TGTGCCAGCAGCTTAGCATCAGATTACAATGAGCAGTTCTTC.

This clone was seen a single time. The genes are TRBV4-3 and TRBJ1-1, with D hard to call. The germline CDR1 and CDR2 sequences are LGHNA and YSLEER. V lost 1 base and J lost 5, with 8 bases in between. The CDR3 length is 13 residues. For the CDR3, the DNA is TGCGCCAGCAGCCAAGGAGGGAGGACTGAAGCTTTCTTT. It translates to CASSQGGRTEAFF.

The chain carries TRBV5-1 and TRBJ2-2; TRBD1 agrees at 9 bases. J lost 1 base, V lost 3 bases, and 1 base had no gene match. Germline V gene sequence: CDR1 SGHRS, CDR2 YFSETQ. The CDR3 length is 15 residues. The CDR3 DNA reads as TGCGCCAGCAGCTCGGGACAGGGGAACACCGGGGAGCTGTTTTTT. Translation gives CASSSGQGNTGELFF.

The V gene is TRBV28, the J gene TRBJ2-2, with D perhaps matching TRBD1 (6 bases). With 6 bases removed from V and 2 bases from J, the gap between germline ends came to 13 bases. Per germline, CDR1 MDHEN and CDR2 SYDVKM. The CDR3 consists of 15 residues. This CDR3 is CASRTGTLNTGELFF. The CDR3, as DNA: TGTGCCAGCAGGACCGGGACACTTAACACCGGGGAGCTGTTTTTT.

This clone was detected once. V usage is TRBV6-5 and J usage is TRBJ1-4; D is undetermined. Germline V gene lookup returns CDR1 MNHEY and CDR2 SVGAGI. The V end was cut by 2 bases, the J end by 5 bases, with 12 bases between. The CDR3 covers 15 residues. The CDR3 DNA sequence: TGTGCCAGCAGTTACGGGGTAGGGCCGAATGAAAAACTGTTTTTT. Its protein is CASSYGVGPNEKLFF.